This TCR beta chain was captured by sequencing in a study of T-cell reconstitution after alpha-beta-depleted transplantation in children. Study-wide results and limits: Reported findings indicate that, about two months after transplant, alpha-beta T cells came from several hundred expanded clones, which were derived from non-depleted graft cells. The main origin of T-cell counts and diversity one year after transplant was newly produced T cells.

The TCRbeta library was prepared with unique molecular identifiers. TCRdb fed the PCR reads into MiXCR, producing one record per CDR3 protein. This repertoire shows hundreds of thousands of distinct CDR3 sequences, roughly a tenth found once; its top ten account for roughly 2.1%. As to this clonotype: Its target is not known.

Germline loops: CDR1 SGHNT, CDR2 YYREEE (reference sequence). CDR3 length: 16 residues. V trimming: 5 bases; J trimming: 2 bases; junction bases outside the gene matches: 8. Here the sequenced sample was PBMCs, taken before TCRalphabeta/CD19-depleted stem cell transplant. The clonotype originates from a child aged 2 to 15 with inherited bone marrow failure, due to receive a stem cell transplant. The V and J genes are TRBV5-4 and TRBJ1-2; 11 bases are shared with TRBD1. CDR3 protein: CASRSLRDRGNYGYTF. The CDR3 bases are TGTGCCAGCAGAAGCCTACGGGACAGGGGGAACTATGGCTACACCTTC. Based on the CDR3 plus reference TRBV5-4 and TRBJ1-2, the full variable domain is ETGVTQSPTHLIKTRGQQVTLRCSSQSGHNTVSWYQQALGQGPQFIFQYYREEENGRGNFPPRFSGLQFPNYSSELNVNALELDDSALYLCASRSLRDRGNYGYTFGSGTRLTVV.